This T cell receptor beta chain comes out of a study of blood T cells in healthy people across ages. The study, taken as a whole, reports: Relative to aged donors, long-lived donors carried more naive CD4+ cells and displayed higher diversity. With donor CMV status unknown, expanded clonotype changes were possibly confounded.

A second PCR of 7 to 11 cycles used a sample-barcoded 5' primer and a J-beta primer mix. One entry per CDR3 protein, called by TCRdb with MiXCR from the 5' RACE reads. Among about 640,000 distinct CDR3 sequences listed, 35% to 50% were seen once. In germline, CDR1 is SNHLY, CDR2 FYNNEI. The germline V and J ends were trimmed by 5 bases and 11 bases, with 21 bases remaining between them. CDR3 length: 14 residues. This clonotype has only one observation. Its antigen is undetermined. No fewer than 5.5 micrograms of total RNA were isolated from every sample. The V and J genes are TRBV2 and TRBJ2-5; tentative D call: TRBD2 (5 bases). Sequencing was done on a sample of blood. This TCR was recovered from an elderly man in good health. CDR3 sequence reads: CASSPRARGYEQYF. The CDR3 nucleotides read TGTGCCAGCAGTCCTCGGGCCCGGGGTTATGAGCAGTACTTC.